This paragraph covers one T cell receptor (beta chain) sequence. As yet, its antigen is unknown. This entry is derived from a study of cytomegalovirus exposure and HLA in healthy donors. Study details: A later analysis reported the same platform for the 100 to 150 validation repertoires and the 666 first-cohort repertoires.

Notes on the study in general: The authors enumerated over 150 TCR beta chains as linked to cytomegalovirus.

TCRdb keeps only in-frame clones here, not all; method: immunoSEQ multiplex PCR. This sample has around 200,000 clones, with about four fifths found just once. Sequenced sample: PBMCs. This TCR came from a woman between 18 and 30 years old in good health and CMV-seropositive.

The CDR3 spells CASSLEVSASHSYEQYF. CDR3 nucleotides: TGTGCCAGCAGCTTAGAGGTGTCGGCTAGTCACTCCTACGAGCAGTACTTC. The genes are TRBV11-2 and TRBJ2-7; D is unclear. Germline CDR1 reads SGHAT; CDR2 reads FQNNGV. V lost 0 bases, J lost 0 bases, and 15 bases lay in between. The CDR3 is 17 residues long.